The 17 T cell receptor beta chains listed next were all sequenced from one sample in a study of blood T cells in healthy people across ages. Together with a sample-barcoded 5' primer, a J-beta primer mix was included in a second PCR lasting roughly 6 to 12 cycles. TCRdb analysed the 5' RACE reads with MiXCR anew, one entry per CDR3 protein. In the table there are around 1,000,000 distinct CDR3 sequences, around 25% of which are singletons. The sample was also reused in another study, on T cells of mothers and their children.

What was sequenced was blood. These receptors were obtained from a girl aged 2 to 10 in good health.

V is TRBV7-2 and J is TRBJ2-1; D remains ambiguous. The DNA end favors TRBJ2-5, so the J call may be wrong. The CDR3 is made up of 13 amino acids. The germline V gene encodes CDR1 SGHTA and CDR2 FQGNSA. This chain's CDR3 is CASGWARQETQYF. The DNA for the CDR3 is TGTGCCAGCGGATGGGCGAGGCAAGAGACCCAGTACTTC.

The genes are TRBV29-1 and TRBJ1-2; D is unclear. Germline CDR1 reads SQVTM; CDR2 reads ANQGSEA. V lost 1 base, J lost 2 bases, and 14 bases lay in between. The CDR3 totals 15 residues. CDR3 sequence reads: CSVEVGLETNYGYTF. CDR3 nucleotides: TGCAGCGTTGAAGTTGGGCTAGAGACAAACTATGGCTACACCTTC.

The V gene is TRBV7-9, the J gene TRBJ2-5; 7 bases match TRBD2. The V segment lost 8 bases and the J segment 1 base; nucleotides outside the gene matches: 19. This CDR3 spans 18 amino acids. Per the germline V gene, CDR1 is SEHNR and CDR2 is FQNEAQ (reference sequence). The CDR3 nucleotides read TGTGCCAGCGGGGTACGTGATGCGACTAGCTATGGCCAAGAGACCCAGTACTTC. Amino acid sequence: CASGVRDATSYGQETQYF. Full variable domain (missing parts from reference TRBV7-9 and TRBJ2-5): DTGVSQNPRHKITKRGQNVTFRCDPISEHNRLYWYRQTLGQGPEFLTYFQNEAQLEKSRLLSDRFSAERPKGSFSTLEIQRTEQGDSAMYLCASGVRDATSYGQETQYFGPGTRLLVL.

This clonotype has a count of ten or more. The junction departs from the called germline gene at one end, perhaps through a read error. This sequence joins TRBV29-1 and TRBJ2-4; D possibly corresponds to TRBD2 (6 bases). Per the germline V gene, CDR1 is SQVTM and CDR2 is ANQGSEA. The CDR3 extends over 13 amino acids. This CDR3 reads CSVAGRAKNIQYF. The CDR3 DNA follows: TGCAGTGTTGCGGGAAGAGCCAAAAACATTCAGTACTTC.

The chain links TRBV6-2 or TRBV6-3 to TRBJ2-7; D not resolved. The length of the CDR3 is 13 residues. CDR1 MNHEY and CDR2 SVGEGT come from the germline V gene. V gave up 2 bases and J gave up 2 bases, with 7 bases separating them. The CDR3, as DNA: TGTGCCAGCAGTTACCTACTGGCCTACGAGCAGTACTTC. The encoded protein is CASSYLLAYEQYF.

This clonotype was seen more than once but under ten times. This chain links TRBV10-3 with TRBJ2-1; no firm D call. CDR3 size: 15 residues. V gave up 10 bases and J gave up 0 bases, with 16 bases separating them. CDR1 and CDR2 from the germline V gene are ENHRY and SYGVKD. CDR3 sequence reads: CATLEGLTSYNEQFF. The CDR3 nucleotides read TGTGCCACCCTAGAAGGGTTAACCTCCTACAATGAGCAGTTCTTC.

The rearrangement uses TRBV19 and TRBJ2-1, with D unclear. This CDR3 spans 15 amino acids. The V and J ends lost 1 base and 1 base respectively, with 8 bases between them. The germline V gene encodes CDR1 LNHDA and CDR2 SQIVND (reference sequence). The CDR3 sequence: CASSIVGMSYNEQFF. The CDR3 region has the DNA TGTGCCAGTAGTATAGTGGGTATGTCCTACAATGAGCAGTTCTTC.

The chain uses TRBV3-1 and TRBJ2-5; possible D gene TRBD1, 5 bases. The CDR3 loop spans 15 amino acids. Germline values: CDR1 LGHDT, CDR2 YNNKEL (reference sequence). Trimming pared 3 bases from V and 1 base from J, leaving 12 bases between. The CDR3 is CASSHPVRGQETQYF. The CDR3 bases are TGTGCCAGCAGCCATCCGGTTAGGGGCCAAGAGACCCAGTACTTC.

The V call is TRBV28, the J call TRBJ2-5; TRBD1 agrees at 10 bases. This CDR3 spans 16 amino acids. V was pared by 5 bases and J by 0 bases, with 6 bases of the junction left unmatched. Looked up from germline, CDR1 is MDHEN and CDR2 is SYDVKM. CDR3 sequence (DNA): TGTGCCAGCAGTCCCCCGGGACAGGGGAACCAAGAGACCCAGTACTTC. Its translation is CASSPPGQGNQETQYF.

This clonotype was observed a single time. The genes are TRBV7-2 and TRBJ2-7; TRBD2 matches at 9 bases. Looked up from germline, CDR1 is SGHTA and CDR2 is FQGNSA. The junction had 4 bases not matched to a gene; V was cut back by 5 bases and J by 5 bases. This CDR3 comprises 13 residues. The CDR3 loop is CASSISGSHEQYF. DNA of the CDR3: TGTGCCAGCAGCATTAGCGGGAGCCACGAGCAGTACTTC.

This chain connects TRBV13 to TRBJ2-7, with D perhaps assigned TRBD1 or TRBD2 (5 bases each). This CDR3 contains 12 residues. Trimming pared 4 bases from V and 7 bases from J, leaving 11 bases between. Germline lookup yields CDR1 PRHDT and CDR2 FYEKMQ (reference sequence). The CDR3 region has the DNA TGTGCCAGCAGCTGGGGGTTGGGAGAGCAGTACTTC. This translates into CASSWGLGEQYF.

This rearrangement joins TRBV5-1 to TRBJ2-5; D is unclear. The DNA matches TRBJ2-1 better at its end, which makes the J call doubtful. There are 16 residues in the CDR3. CDR1 is SGHRS and CDR2 is YFSETQ in the germline V gene. This CDR3 reads CASSHARFELSNEQFF. The CDR3 nucleotides are TGCGCCAGCAGCCATGCGAGGTTTGAGTTGAGCAATGAGCAGTTCTTC.

This chain uses TRBV12-3 or TRBV12-4 with TRBJ2-7, with a weak D call TRBD1 (6 bases). The ends were cut back, 6 bases at V and 7 bases at J, with 22 bases in the middle. The CDR3 is 15 amino acids. The chain's CDR3 is CASSTRDTGWGEQYF. CDR3 DNA sequence: TGTGCCAGCAGCACCCGGGACACGGGATGGGGGGAGCAGTACTTC.

This clonotype came up a few times. This chain links TRBV20-1 with TRBJ2-1; 12 bases agree with TRBD2. The CDR3 loop spans 14 amino acids. V lost 3 bases, J lost 12 bases, and 9 bases stayed unmatched. The germline CDR1 and CDR2 sequences are DFQATT and SNEGSKA (reference sequence). For the CDR3, the DNA is TGCAGTGCTAGGGGGGAGACTAGCGGGAGCGGGCAGTTCTTC. It codes for CSARGETSGSGQFF.

This clonotype was detected once. J is TRBJ2-3 and V is TRBV10-3, with 9 bases aligning to TRBD2. With V trimmed by 5 bases and J by 1 base, 10 bases remained unmatched. The CDR3 sequence is 17 residues long. Germline CDR1 ENHRY, CDR2 SYGVKD. For the CDR3, the DNA is TGTGCCATCAGTCCTTTATGGACTAGCGATGGCACAGATACGCAGTATTTT. Its translation is CAISPLWTSDGTDTQYF.

This clonotype was observed a handful of times. V usage is TRBV11-2 and J usage is TRBJ2-5; D is uncertain. This CDR3 has 14 amino acids. Trimming shortened V by 1 base and J by 3 bases, and 9 bases separated the two germline ends. Germline-derived CDR1 and CDR2 are SGHAT and FQNNGV. CDR3 amino acids: CASSLGSVKETQYF. The CDR3 DNA reads as TGTGCCAGCAGCTTAGGGTCGGTCAAAGAGACCCAGTACTTC.

The J gene is TRBJ2-5, the V gene TRBV6-1; D might be TRBD2 (6 bases). The V gene lost 6 bases and the J gene lost 5 bases, with 19 bases spanning the gap. The CDR3 extends over 15 amino acids. Germline V gene data show CDR1 as MNHNS and CDR2 as SASEGT. In DNA, the CDR3 is TGTGCCAGCAGGGTACCTGGCGGGACGACGGAGACCCAGTACTTC. It is translated as CASRVPGGTTETQYF.